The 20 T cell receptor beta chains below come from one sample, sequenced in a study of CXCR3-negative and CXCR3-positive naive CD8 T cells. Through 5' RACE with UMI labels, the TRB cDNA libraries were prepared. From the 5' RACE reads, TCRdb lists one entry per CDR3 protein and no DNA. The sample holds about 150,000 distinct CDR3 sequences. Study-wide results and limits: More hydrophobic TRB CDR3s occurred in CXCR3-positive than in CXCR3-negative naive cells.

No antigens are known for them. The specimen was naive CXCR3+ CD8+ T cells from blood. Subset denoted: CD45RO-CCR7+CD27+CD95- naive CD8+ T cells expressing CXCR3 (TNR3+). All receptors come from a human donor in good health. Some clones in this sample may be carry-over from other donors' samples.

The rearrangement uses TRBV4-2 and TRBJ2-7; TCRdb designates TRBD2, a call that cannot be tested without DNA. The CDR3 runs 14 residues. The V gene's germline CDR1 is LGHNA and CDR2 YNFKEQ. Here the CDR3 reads CASSQDGLTYEQYF.

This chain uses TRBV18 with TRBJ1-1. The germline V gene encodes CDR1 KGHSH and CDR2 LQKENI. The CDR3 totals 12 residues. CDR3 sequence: CASSPSEAEAFF.

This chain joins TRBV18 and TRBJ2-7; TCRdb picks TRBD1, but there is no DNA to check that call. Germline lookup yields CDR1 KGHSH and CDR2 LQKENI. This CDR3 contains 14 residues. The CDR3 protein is CASSGQGGLYEQYF.

The CDR3 here is CASSIQGQYTEAFF. V usage is TRBV6-5 and J usage is TRBJ1-1; TCRdb names TRBD1, which stays unverified in the absence of DNA. The CDR3 length is 14 residues. Looked up from germline, CDR1 is MNHEY and CDR2 is SVGAGI.

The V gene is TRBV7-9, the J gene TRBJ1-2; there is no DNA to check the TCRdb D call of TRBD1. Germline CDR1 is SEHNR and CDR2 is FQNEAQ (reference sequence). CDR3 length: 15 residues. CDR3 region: CASSLAQEINYGYTF.

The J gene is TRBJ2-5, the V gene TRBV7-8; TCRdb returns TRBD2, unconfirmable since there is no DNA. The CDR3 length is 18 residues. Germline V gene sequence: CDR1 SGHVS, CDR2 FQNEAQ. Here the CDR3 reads CASSYGLAGDGPQETQYF. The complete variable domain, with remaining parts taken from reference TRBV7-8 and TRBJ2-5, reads GAGVSQSPRYKVAKRGQDVALRCDPISGHVSLFWYQQALGQGPEFLTYFQNEAQLDKSGLPSDRFFAERPEGSVSTLKIQRTQQEDSAVYLCASSYGLAGDGPQETQYFGPGTRLLVL.

CDR3 in amino acids: CASSDSIRNTGELFF. The V call is TRBV5-1, the J call TRBJ2-2. Germline loops: CDR1 SGHRS, CDR2 YFSETQ. The CDR3 spans 15 residues.

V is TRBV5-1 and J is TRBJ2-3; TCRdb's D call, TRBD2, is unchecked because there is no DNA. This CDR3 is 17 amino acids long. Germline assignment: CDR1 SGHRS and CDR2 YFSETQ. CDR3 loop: CASSLAVSGLSTDTQYF.

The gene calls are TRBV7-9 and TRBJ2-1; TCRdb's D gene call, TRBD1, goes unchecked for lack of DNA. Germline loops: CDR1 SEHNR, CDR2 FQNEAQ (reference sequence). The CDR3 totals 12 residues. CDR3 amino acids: CASSSQGAEQFF. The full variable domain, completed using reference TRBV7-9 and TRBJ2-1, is DTGVSQNPRHKITKRGQNVTFRCDPISEHNRLYWYRQTLGQGPEFLTYFQNEAQLEKSRLLSDRFSAERPKGSFSTLEIQRTEQGDSAMYLCASSSQGAEQFFGPGTRLTVL.

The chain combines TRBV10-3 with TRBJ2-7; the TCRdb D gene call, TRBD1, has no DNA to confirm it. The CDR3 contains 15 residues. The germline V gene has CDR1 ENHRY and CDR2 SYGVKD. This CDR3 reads CASLPSGRGQYEQYF.

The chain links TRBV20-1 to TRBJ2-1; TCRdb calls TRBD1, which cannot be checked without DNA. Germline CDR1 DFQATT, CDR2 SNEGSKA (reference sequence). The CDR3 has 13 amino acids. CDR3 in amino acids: CSARARTVNEQFF.

The CDR3 is CSVEEATSASYEQYF. V and J are TRBV29-1 and TRBJ2-7; TCRdb gives TRBD2 as the D gene, but with no DNA this cannot be confirmed. CDR1 is SQVTM and CDR2 is ANQGSEA in the germline V gene. The CDR3 is made up of 15 amino acids.

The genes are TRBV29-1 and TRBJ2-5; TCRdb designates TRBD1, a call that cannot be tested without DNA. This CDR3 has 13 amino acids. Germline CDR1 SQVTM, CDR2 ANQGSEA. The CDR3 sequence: CSVFRELQETQYF.

The CDR3: CASSPGTSGGETQYF. The rearrangement uses TRBV12-3 or TRBV12-4 and TRBJ2-5; TCRdb proposes TRBD2, but this gene call is untestable without DNA. The CDR3 consists of 15 residues.

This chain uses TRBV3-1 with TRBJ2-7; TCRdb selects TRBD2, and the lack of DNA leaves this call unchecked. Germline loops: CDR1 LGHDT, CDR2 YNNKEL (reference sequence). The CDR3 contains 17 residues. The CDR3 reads CASSQGTGTSGPYEQYF.

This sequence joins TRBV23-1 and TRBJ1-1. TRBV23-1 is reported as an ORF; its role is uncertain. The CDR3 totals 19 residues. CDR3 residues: CASSQSPLRNEGENTEAFF.

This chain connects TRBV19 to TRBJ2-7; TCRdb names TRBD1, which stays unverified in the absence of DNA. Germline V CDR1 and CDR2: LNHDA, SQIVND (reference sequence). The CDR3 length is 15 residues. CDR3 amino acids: CASSLGGRGLGEQYF.

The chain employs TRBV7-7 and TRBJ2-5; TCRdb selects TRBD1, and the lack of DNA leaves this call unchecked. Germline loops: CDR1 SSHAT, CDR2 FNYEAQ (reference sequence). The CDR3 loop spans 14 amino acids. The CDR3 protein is CASSFDREIETQYF.

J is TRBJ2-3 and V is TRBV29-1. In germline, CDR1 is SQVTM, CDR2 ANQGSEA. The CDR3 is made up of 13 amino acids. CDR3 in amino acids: CSVQGLGTDTQYF.

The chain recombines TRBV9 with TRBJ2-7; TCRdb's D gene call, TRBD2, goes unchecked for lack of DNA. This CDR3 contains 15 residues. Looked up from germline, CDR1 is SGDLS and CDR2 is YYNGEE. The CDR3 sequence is CASSVLGTEGHEQYF.